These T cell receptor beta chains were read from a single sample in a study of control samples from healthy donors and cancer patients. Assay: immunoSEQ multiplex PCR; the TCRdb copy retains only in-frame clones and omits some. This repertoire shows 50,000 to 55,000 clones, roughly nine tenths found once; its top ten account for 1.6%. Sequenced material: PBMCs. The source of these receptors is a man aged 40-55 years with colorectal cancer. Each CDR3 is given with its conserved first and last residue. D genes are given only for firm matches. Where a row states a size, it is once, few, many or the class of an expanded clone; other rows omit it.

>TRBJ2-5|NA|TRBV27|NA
TGTGCCAGCAGTTGGGACGGCCAATCGGGGACCCAGTACTTC
CASSWDGQSGTQYF
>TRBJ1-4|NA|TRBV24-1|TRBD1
TGTGCCACCAGTGACGGCGGGGGACAGGGTTTGGAAAAACTGTTTTTT
CATSDGGGQGLEKLFF
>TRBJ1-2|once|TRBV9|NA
TGTGCCAGCAGCGTACCAGGGTATGGCTACACCTTC
CASSVPGYGYTF
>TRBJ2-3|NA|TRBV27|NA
TGTGCCAGCCTCCCCGGGGATACGCAGTATTTT
CASLPGDTQYF
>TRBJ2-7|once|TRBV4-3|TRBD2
TGCGCCAGCAGCCAAGAAGGTCCTAGCGGGAGGGCTAAGGCTTTATACGAGCAGTACTTC
CASSQEGPSGRAKALYEQYF
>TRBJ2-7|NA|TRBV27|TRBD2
TGTGCCAGCAGTTTATCAGGGACTAGCGGCTACGAGCAGTACTTC
CASSLSGTSGYEQYF
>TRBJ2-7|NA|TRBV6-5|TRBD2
TGTGCCAGCAGTTACGTCGGACTAGAAAACTCCTACGAGCAGTACTTC
CASSYVGLENSYEQYF
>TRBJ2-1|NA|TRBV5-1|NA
TGCGCCAGCAGACCCCCGGGACTCCCGACCTCCTACAATGAGCAGTTCTTC
CASRPPGLPTSYNEQFF
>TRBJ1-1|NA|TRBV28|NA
TGTGCCAGCAGTTTGTGGGGGGAGAGCGGTGATGACGCGATGAACACTGAAGCTTTCTTT
CASSLWGESGDDAMNTEAFF
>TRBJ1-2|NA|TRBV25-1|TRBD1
TGTGCCAGCAGTGAAATTGGGACAGGGGCCGGCTACACCTTC
CASSEIGTGAGYTF
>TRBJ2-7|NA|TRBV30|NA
TGTGCCTGGAGTGACGGGCTATCCTACGAGCAGTACTTC
CAWSDGLSYEQYF
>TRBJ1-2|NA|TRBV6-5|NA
TGTGCCACCCGCCGGAACGCTTATGGCTACACCTTC
CATRRNAYGYTF
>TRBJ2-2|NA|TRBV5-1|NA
TGCGCCAGCAGCGACGGACTCGGGCACACCGGGGAGCTGTTTTTT
CASSDGLGHTGELFF
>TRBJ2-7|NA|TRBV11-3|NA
TGTGCCAGCAGTCTTGTTCCCCACGAGCAGTACTTC
CASSLVPHEQYF
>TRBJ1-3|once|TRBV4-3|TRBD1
TGCGCCAGCAGCCAAGATTGGGGACAGAACTCTGGAAACACCATATATTTT
CASSQDWGQNSGNTIYF
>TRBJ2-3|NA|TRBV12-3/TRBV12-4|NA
TGTGCCAGCACTATTTACGGAGATACGCAGTATTTT
CASTIYGDTQYF
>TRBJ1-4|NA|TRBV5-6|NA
TGTGCCAGCAGCTCCGTCCGGGAAAAACTGTTTTTT
CASSSVREKLFF
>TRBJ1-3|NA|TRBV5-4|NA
TGTGCCAGCAGCTTTGGTCCCTCTGGAAACACCATATATTTT
CASSFGPSGNTIYF
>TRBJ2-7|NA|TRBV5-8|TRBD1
TGTGCCAGCAGCCGGGACAGGGGTCGCGAGCAGTACTTC
CASSRDRGREQYF
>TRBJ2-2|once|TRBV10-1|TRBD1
TGCGCCAGCAGTGCCGGACAGGGGACCGGGGAGCTGTTTTTT
CASSAGQGTGELFF
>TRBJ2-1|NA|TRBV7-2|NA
TGTGCCAGCAGCTTAGCGCCTACCGCTGAGGACTACAATGAGCAGTTCTTC
CASSLAPTAEDYNEQFF
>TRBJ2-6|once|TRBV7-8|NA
TGTGCCAGCAGCCCTATCAAGCCCTCTGGGGCCAACGTCCTGACTTTC
CASSPIKPSGANVLTF